Listed here is a single T cell receptor (beta chain). A few counts support this clone. It has no known antigen specificity. No much larger clone exists at a distance of one base, and base qualities are not known. The library was produced with the immunoSEQ multiplex PCR assay. The source is immuneACCESS, and TCRdb retained only in-frame sequences with V and J called. Part of the clones is not carried over; for the studies checked, unresolved V genes explain less than half of this, and the remainder is unexplained. In all, the sample holds 78,000 or so clones, and more than 85% of those were seen once. In total, the top ten clones hold about 4% of the sample. The source of the sample is a study of control samples from healthy donors and cancer patients (dated by TCRdb to about 2020). CDR1 and CDR2 are read off the germline V gene as MNHEY and SVGAGI. The germline V end is reduced by 7 bases and the J end by 7 bases; junction bases left unmatched: 4. Its CDR3 holds 13 amino acids, cysteine through phenylalanine. Only the CDR3 region is kept as DNA, spanning 39 bases read in frame from base 1.

The clonotype comes from a woman in her fifties or sixties in good health. What was sequenced was blood. The chain couples TRBV6-5 to TRBJ2-1, with 10 central nucleotides matching TRBD2. Here the CDR3 is given as CASIAGGWNEQFF. The DNA sequence is as follows: TGTGCCAGCATAGCGGGAGGTTGGAATGAGCAGTTCTTC.